The 23 T cell receptor beta chains below come from one sample, sequenced in a study of cytomegalovirus exposure and HLA in healthy donors. This PCR relied on a set of 60 Vbeta primers and 13 Jbeta primers. Profiling relied on immunoSEQ multiplex PCR, and the TCRdb table lists in-frame clones only, not all of them. The listing records about 110,000 clones. The sample consisted of PBMCs. These receptors originate from a man aged 18 to 35 in good health and CMV-seronegative.

Comments on this clone: The sample has other DNA sequences that encode this CDR3 too. The V and J genes are TRBV13 and TRBJ2-7, with TRBD2 identical over 9 bases. In germline, CDR1 is PRHDT, CDR2 FYEKMQ (reference sequence). The CDR3 extends over 15 amino acids. V was clipped by 0 bases and J by 2 bases; unmatched bases: 2. The CDR3 DNA reads as TGTGCCAGCAGCTTAGGGGGGACTAGCCCCTACGAGCAGTACTTC. It translates to CASSLGGTSPYEQYF. The whole variable domain, remainder taken from reference TRBV13 and TRBJ2-7, is AAGVIQSPRHLIKEKRETATLKCYPIPRHDTVYWYQQGPGQDPQFLISFYEKMQSDKGSIPDRFSAQQFSDYHSELNMSSLELGDSALYFCASSLGGTSPYEQYFGPGTRLTVT.

The chain links TRBV29-1 to TRBJ2-2, with no clear D. Germline V gives CDR1 SQVTM, CDR2 ANQGSEA. V lost 8 bases and J 4 bases, leaving 11 bases between the germline ends. The length of the CDR3 is 12 residues. CDR3 residues: CSSPPGTGELFF. The CDR3 DNA sequence: TGCAGCTCCCCCCCCGGCACCGGGGAGCTGTTTTTT.

The CDR3 coding sequence is TGCGCCAGTGGCCTAGCGGGCCTGGGGGGCACAGATACGCAGTATTTT. It encodes CASGLAGLGGTDTQYF. The J gene is TRBJ2-3, the V gene TRBV5-1; 8 nucleotides agree with TRBD2. After removal of 8 bases from V and 1 base from J, the junction contained 12 bases not matched to a gene. The CDR3 sequence is 16 residues long. CDR1 is SGHRS, CDR2 YFSETQ, per germline. Together with reference TRBV5-1 and TRBJ2-3, the CDR3 gives the full variable domain: KAGVTQTPRYLIKTRGQQVTLSCSPISGHRSVSWYQQTPGQGLQFLFEYFSETQRNKGNFPGRFSGRQFSNSRSEMNVSTLELGDSALYLCASGLAGLGGTDTQYFGPGTRLTVL.

The rearrangement joins TRBV4-1 to TRBJ1-1; 8 bases fit TRBD1. V was pared by 0 bases and J by 3 bases, with 3 bases of the junction left unmatched. The CDR3 has 15 residues. Germline-derived CDR1 and CDR2 are MGHRA and YSYEKL. CDR3 coding DNA: TGCGCCAGCAGCCAAGAGGACAGGGACGACACTGAAGCTTTCTTT. It specifies CASSQEDRDDTEAFF.

This chain uses TRBV9 with TRBJ1-1; D perhaps matches TRBD1 (5 bases). This CDR3 spans 13 amino acids. Germline assignment: CDR1 SGDLS and CDR2 YYNGEE. Trimming shortened V by 2 bases and J by 3 bases, and 8 bases separated the two germline ends. In DNA form, the CDR3 reads TGTGCCAGCAGCGTCAGGGCGTACACTGAAGCTTTCTTT. Residues: CASSVRAYTEAFF.

CDR3 in amino acids: CASSERGQSNQPQHF. The CDR3, as DNA: TGTGCCAGCAGTGAAAGGGGGCAAAGCAATCAGCCCCAGCATTTT. The gene calls are TRBV2 and TRBJ1-5; 7 positions match TRBD1. The CDR3 covers 15 residues. Germline values: CDR1 SNHLY, CDR2 FYNNEI. The junction had 2 bases not matched to a gene; V was cut back by 2 bases and J by 1 base.

J is TRBJ2-2 and V is TRBV5-1; 7 bases agree with TRBD2. The CDR3 contains 16 residues. CDR1 is SGHRS, CDR2 YFSETQ, per germline. Germline trimming cut 3 bases from V and 6 bases from J; bases unmatched to any gene: 11. The DNA of the CDR3 is TGCGCCAGCAGCTCCAGTGGCCGGGGGGTTGCCGGGGAGCTGTTTTTT. Amino acid sequence: CASSSSGRGVAGELFF.

The rearrangement links TRBV7-9 to TRBJ2-6, with a possible D match to TRBD2 (5 bases). The V gene lost 10 bases and the J gene lost 11 bases, with 12 bases spanning the gap. Germline assignment: CDR1 SEHNR and CDR2 FQNEAQ (reference sequence). This CDR3 contains 11 residues. The CDR3 nucleotides read TGTGCCACCTCCCCCGGGGACGTCCTGACTTTC. This translates into CATSPGDVLTF. The complete variable domain, with remaining parts taken from reference TRBV7-9 and TRBJ2-6, reads DTGVSQNPRHKITKRGQNVTFRCDPISEHNRLYWYRQTLGQGPEFLTYFQNEAQLEKSRLLSDRFSAERPKGSFSTLEIQRTEQGDSAMYLCATSPGDVLTFGAGSRLTVL.

This chain joins TRBV6-1 and TRBJ1-6; unclear D gene. With 4 bases removed from V and 4 bases from J, the gap between germline ends came to 8 bases. This CDR3 is built from 14 residues. Germline V CDR1 and CDR2: MNHNS, SASEGT. In DNA form, the CDR3 reads TGTGCCAGCAGTGTAGGAGGGTATAATTCACCCCTCCACTTT. Its translation: CASSVGGYNSPLHF.

The rearrangement uses TRBV15 and TRBJ2-5; 12 bases are shared with TRBD2. The CDR3 has 17 amino acids. V shed 3 bases and J 5 bases; nucleotides not matched to a gene: 10. Germline V gives CDR1 LNHNV, CDR2 YYDKDF (reference sequence). CDR3 coding DNA: TGTGCCACCAGCAGTGTAGCGACTAGCGGGAGAGGGGAGACCCAGTACTTC. The encoded protein is CATSSVATSGRGETQYF.

CDR3 in amino acids: CASSASGAYYNEQFF. CDR3 bases: TGTGCCAGTAGTGCTAGCGGGGCGTACTACAATGAGCAGTTCTTC. V usage is TRBV19 and J usage is TRBJ2-1; TRBD2 matches 9 bases. The CDR3 length is 15 residues. V was pared by 5 bases and J by 3 bases, with 5 bases of the junction left unmatched. Germline CDR1 reads LNHDA; CDR2 reads SQIVND (reference sequence).

The chain carries TRBV4-1 and TRBJ2-7; 10 bases match TRBD2. Trimming at V came to 7 bases and at J to 3 bases, leaving 12 bases not matched to a gene. The CDR3 length is 16 residues. Germline V lookup: CDR1 MGHRA, CDR2 YSYEKL. The CDR3 DNA reads as TGCGCCAGCAAGAGGGGGTTACTAGCGGGAAACTACGAGCAGTACTTC. Translated: CASKRGLLAGNYEQYF.

The chain joins TRBV10-3 to TRBJ1-2; 8 nucleotides match TRBD1. The germline V gene encodes CDR1 ENHRY and CDR2 SYGVKD. J lost 8 bases, V lost 5 bases, and 4 bases had no gene match. CDR3 size: 12 residues. CDR3 in DNA: TGTGCCATCAGTAGACAGGGGCAGGGCTACACCTTC. Amino acid sequence: CAISRQGQGYTF.

This chain joins TRBV5-6 and TRBJ2-7; a weak D match, TRBD1 (6 bases). Germline values: CDR1 SGHDT, CDR2 YYEEEE. V lost 0 bases, J lost 2 bases, and 9 bases lay in between. The CDR3 has 14 amino acids. The CDR3 here is CASSLGGGTYEQYF. The CDR3 DNA is TGTGCCAGCAGCTTGGGAGGGGGTACCTACGAGCAGTACTTC.

The rearrangement joins TRBV2 to TRBJ1-2; a possible D gene is TRBD1 (5 bases). The CDR3 loop spans 13 amino acids. Trimming took 4 bases from V and 7 from J, leaving 13 bases between them. From germline, CDR1 is SNHLY and CDR2 FYNNEI. CDR3 sequence: CASSVGGVVGYTF. The CDR3 region has the DNA TGTGCCAGCAGTGTGGGGGGGGTGGTTGGCTACACCTTC.

As concerns this clone: Germline and junction disagree at one end, which may indicate a read error. The rearrangement links TRBV10-3 to TRBJ1-5; TRBD1 is a possible D gene (6 bases). Germline V CDR1 and CDR2: ENHRY, SYGVKD. The CDR3 is made up of 16 amino acids. The CDR3 region has the DNA TGTGCCAACAGTCCCACAGGGATAACTCGGAATCAGCCCCAGCATTTT. Translation: CANSPTGITRNQPQHF.

This chain uses TRBV2 with TRBJ1-3; D unclear. The CDR3 contains 13 residues. Germline CDR1 reads SNHLY; CDR2 reads FYNNEI. The V end lost 10 bases, the J end lost 9 bases, and 19 bases lay between the germline ends. The DNA of the CDR3 is TGTGCCACGCAGGCCTATCTTGGTGGCACCATATATTTT. Amino acids: CATQAYLGGTIYF. The full variable domain, in which reference TRBV2 and TRBJ1-3 provide the parts outside the CDR3, is EPEVTQTPSHQVTQMGQEVILRCVPISNHLYFYWYRQILGQKVEFLVSFYNNEISEKSEIFDDQFSVERPDGSNFTLKIRSTKLEDSAMYFCATQAYLGGTIYFGEGSWLTVV.

The gene calls are TRBV4-1 and TRBJ2-7, with 8 bases that match TRBD1. V was clipped by 1 base and J by 11 bases; unmatched bases: 10. CDR3 length: 14 residues. Germline values: CDR1 MGHRA, CDR2 YSYEKL. The CDR3 sequence is CASSQGLGQGSKYF. CDR3 sequence (DNA): TGCGCCAGCAGCCAAGGCCTTGGACAGGGATCGAAGTACTTC.

CDR3 sequence reads: CASSYSDRGLGQPQHF. The CDR3 DNA sequence: TGTGCCAGCAGTTACTCGGACAGGGGGTTGGGTCAGCCCCAGCATTTT. V and J are TRBV6-6 and TRBJ1-5, with 10 bases lining up with TRBD1. Germline CDR1 MNHNY, CDR2 SVGAGI (reference sequence). The V segment lost 0 bases and the J segment 6 bases; nucleotides outside the gene matches: 5. This CDR3 is 16 amino acids long.

The CDR3 DNA follows: TGTGCCAGCAGGAACGGGAGAATCCCCTACGAGCAGTACTTC. This gives the protein CASRNGRIPYEQYF. V and J are TRBV27 and TRBJ2-7; D possibly corresponds to TRBD2 (6 bases). Germline values: CDR1 MNHEY, CDR2 SMNVEV (reference sequence). This CDR3 contains 14 residues. Trimming took 6 bases from V and 2 from J, leaving 14 bases between them.

The chain employs TRBV19 and TRBJ2-1, with D perhaps TRBD2 (5 bases). The CDR3 has 15 residues. V was trimmed by 3 bases and J by 15 bases, leaving 24 bases between them. Per the germline V gene, CDR1 is LNHDA and CDR2 is SQIVND (reference sequence). Here the CDR3 reads CASSISIDSWEPRFF. CDR3 coding DNA: TGTGCCAGTAGTATTTCCATTGACTCCTGGGAGCCGCGGTTCTTC. Filled out from reference TRBV19 and TRBJ2-1, the complete variable domain reads DGGITQSPKYLFRKEGQNVTLSCEQNLNHDAMYWYRQDPGQGLRLIYYSQIVNDFQKGDIAEGYSVSREKKESFPLTVTSAQKNPTAFYLCASSISIDSWEPRFFGPGTRLTVL.

The rearrangement uses TRBV18 and TRBJ1-3, with 7 bases aligning to TRBD1. This CDR3 region has 15 residues. The V gene's germline CDR1 is KGHSH and CDR2 LQKENI. The junction had 8 bases not matched to a gene; V was cut back by 8 bases and J by 1 base. The CDR3: CASERQGRSGNTIYF. CDR3 sequence (DNA): TGTGCCAGCGAACGACAGGGACGTTCTGGAAACACCATATATTTT. Together with reference TRBV18 and TRBJ1-3, the CDR3 gives the full variable domain: NAGVMQNPRHLVRRRGQEARLRCSPMKGHSHVYWYRQLPEEGLKFMVYLQKENIIDESGMPKERFSAEFPKEGPSILRIQQVVRGDSAAYFCASERQGRSGNTIYFGEGSWLTVV.

This chain joins TRBV6-5 and TRBJ2-7; 8 nucleotides agree with TRBD2. CDR3 length equals 14 residues. J lost 5 bases, V lost 7 bases, and 10 bases had no gene match. Looked up from germline, CDR1 is MNHEY and CDR2 is SVGAGI. CDR3 residues: CASNRAGAADEQYF. CDR3 DNA sequence: TGTGCCAGCAACAGAGCGGGAGCAGCGGACGAGCAGTACTTC.